This TCR beta chain comes out of a study of T cells in Graves' hyperthyroidism and ophthalmopathy. Study results and limitations: Most clonotypes expanded in the thyroid (above 0.001) were also present in blood.

Amplified TCR beta CDR3 regions derived from RNA transcripts. When the TCR CDR3 underwent first-round RT-PCR, the HTBI primer set was used. TCRdb reprocessed the multiplex PCR reads via MiXCR and lists one record per CDR3 protein. The table has 300,000 to 400,000 distinct CDR3 sequences, approximately 15% seen once. With respect to this clonotype: Its target is not known.

Patients aged 18 to 65 had newly diagnosed hyperthyroidism that had lasted under 2 months. PBMCs were obtained from about 9 ml fresh peripheral blood. In germline, CDR1 is LNHDA, CDR2 SQIVND (reference sequence). The length of the CDR3 is 13 residues. Trimming cost V 7 bases and J 5 bases; bases outside gene matches: 7. The source material was blood. The receptor's source is a woman in her twenties or thirties with Graves' hyperthyroidism. This chain connects TRBV19 to TRBJ2-7; 8 nucleotides line up with TRBD2. The CDR3 is CASKTSGRDEQYF. The CDR3 bases are TGTGCCAGTAAGACCAGCGGGAGAGACGAGCAGTACTTC.